This T cell receptor (beta chain) is drawn from a study of identical twins. All of the donors were Caucasians in good health. With 0 bases removed from V and 9 bases from J, the gap between germline ends came to 15 bases. The germline CDR1 and CDR2 sequences are SGHNT and YENEEA. CDR3 length: 15 amino acids. TCRdb used MiXCR to reprocess the 5' RACE reads, holding one entry per CDR3 protein. The sample contains around 960,000 distinct CDR3 sequences, around 12% of which appear only once. The data were also submitted as part of a second study, on yellow fever vaccine responses in identical twins.

Sequencing was performed on PBMCs. The TCR originated in a woman under 30 in good health. The chain combines TRBV11-3 with TRBJ2-1; D might be TRBD1 or TRBD2, each matching 5 bases. The CDR3 bases are TGTGCCAGCAGCTTAGATGGGACGAGGGCGGGTGAGCAGTTCTTC. Translated: CASSLDGTRAGEQFF.